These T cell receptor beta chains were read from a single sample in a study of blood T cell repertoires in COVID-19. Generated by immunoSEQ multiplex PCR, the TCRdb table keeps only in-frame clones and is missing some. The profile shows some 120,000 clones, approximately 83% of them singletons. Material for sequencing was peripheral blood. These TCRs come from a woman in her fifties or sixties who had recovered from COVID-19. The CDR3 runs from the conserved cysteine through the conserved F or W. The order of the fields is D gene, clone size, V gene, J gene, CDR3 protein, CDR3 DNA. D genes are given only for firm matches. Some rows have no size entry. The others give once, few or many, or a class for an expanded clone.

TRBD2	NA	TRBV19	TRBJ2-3	CASSMELAATDTQYF	TGTGCCAGTAGTATGGAACTAGCGGCCACAGATACGCAGTATTTT
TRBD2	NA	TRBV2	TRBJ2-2	CASRRTSGSFGELFF	TGTGCCAGCAGGAGAACTAGCGGGAGTTTCGGGGAGCTGTTTTTT
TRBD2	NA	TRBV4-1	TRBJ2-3	CASSQPSAGVSDTQYF	TGCGCCAGCAGCCAACCTTCAGCGGGGGTCTCAGATACGCAGTATTTT
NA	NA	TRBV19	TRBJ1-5	CASSLYYRAQPQHF	TGTGCCAGTAGTCTATACTACAGGGCACAGCCCCAGCATTTT
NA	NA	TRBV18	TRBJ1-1	CASSPPAGGLGEAFF	TGTGCCAGCTCACCGCCCGCGGGGGGGCTAGGGGAAGCTTTCTTT
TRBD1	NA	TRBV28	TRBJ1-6	CASSFSPGQGRGNSPLHF	TGTGCCAGCAGTTTCTCTCCGGGACAGGGGCGAGGGAATTCACCCCTCCACTTT
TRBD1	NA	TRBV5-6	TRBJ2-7	CASSWDSSYEQYF	TGTGCCAGCAGCTGGGACAGTTCCTACGAGCAGTACTTC
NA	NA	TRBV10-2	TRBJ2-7	CASTFWDKSYEQYF	TGCGCCAGCACTTTCTGGGACAAATCCTACGAGCAGTACTTC
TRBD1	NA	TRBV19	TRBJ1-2	CASSVRQGLYGYTF	TGTGCCAGTAGTGTGAGACAGGGGCTCTATGGCTACACCTTC
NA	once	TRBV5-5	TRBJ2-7	CASSLRGAGTGFYEQYF	TGTGCCAGCAGCTTACGGGGAGCGGGGACAGGTTTCTACGAGCAGTACTTC
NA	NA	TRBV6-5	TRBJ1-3	CASSRRGAWGNTIYF	TGTGCCAGCAGTAGAAGAGGAGCTTGGGGAAACACCATATATTTT
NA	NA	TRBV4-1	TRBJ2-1	CASSQIRGPFTYNEQFF	TGCGCCAGCAGCCAAATCCGGGGTCCCTTCACCTACAATGAGCAGTTCTTC
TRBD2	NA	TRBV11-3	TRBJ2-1	CASSFADGRGNEQFF	TGTGCCAGCAGCTTCGCCGACGGGAGGGGCAATGAGCAGTTCTTC
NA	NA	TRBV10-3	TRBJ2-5	CAISPQTAQETQYF	TGTGCCATCAGTCCCCAGACTGCACAAGAGACCCAGTACTTC
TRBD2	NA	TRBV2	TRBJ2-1	CASISFSGSSLDEQFF	TGTGCCAGCATCTCGTTCAGCGGGAGCTCGCTCGATGAGCAGTTCTTC
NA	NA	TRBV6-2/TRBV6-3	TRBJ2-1	CASSYVGHEQFF	TGTGCCAGCAGTTACGTGGGGCATGAGCAGTTCTTC
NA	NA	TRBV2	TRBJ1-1	CASSDLRNTEAFF	TGTGCCAGCAGTGACCTCCGGAACACTGAAGCTTTCTTT
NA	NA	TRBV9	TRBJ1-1	CASSVAGNTEAFF	TGTGCCAGCAGCGTAGCAGGGAACACTGAAGCTTTCTTT
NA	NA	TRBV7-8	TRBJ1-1	CASSLDYTGRVGTEAFF	TGTGCCAGCAGCTTAGATTATACAGGGAGGGTCGGCACTGAAGCTTTCTTT
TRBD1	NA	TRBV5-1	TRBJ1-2	CASSLGGTGATNYGYTF	TGCGCCAGCAGCTTGGGCGGGACAGGTGCGACTAACTATGGCTACACCTTC
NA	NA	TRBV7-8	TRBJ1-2	CASSLGGPEPNYGYTF	TGTGCCAGCAGCTTAGGGGGGCCAGAACCTAACTATGGCTACACCTTC
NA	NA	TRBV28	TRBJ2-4	CASTPRAKNIQYF	TGTGCCAGCACACCTCGGGCCAAAAACATTCAGTACTTC
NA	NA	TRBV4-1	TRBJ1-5	CASSHTGVNQPQHF	TGCGCCAGCAGCCACACGGGAGTCAATCAGCCCCAGCATTTT
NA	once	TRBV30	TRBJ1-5	CAWSASQNQPQHF	TGTGCCTGGAGTGCCTCTCAGAATCAGCCCCAGCATTTT
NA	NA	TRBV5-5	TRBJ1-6	CASSLAQTYNSPLHF	TGTGCCAGCAGCTTGGCTCAGACCTATAATTCACCCCTCCACTTT
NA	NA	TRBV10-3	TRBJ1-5	CAISEGQSNQPQHF	TGTGCCATCAGTGAGGGACAAAGCAATCAGCCCCAGCATTTT
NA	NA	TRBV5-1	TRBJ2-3	CASSLGLGGTDTQYF	TGCGCCAGCAGCTTGGGACTAGGAGGAACAGATACGCAGTATTTT
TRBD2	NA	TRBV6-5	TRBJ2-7	CRGAGGPSSYEQYF	TGTCGGGGCGCGGGAGGACCGAGCTCCTACGAGCAGTACTTC
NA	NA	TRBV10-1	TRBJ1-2	CASSENLNYGYTF	TGCGCCAGCAGTGAGAATCTCAACTATGGCTACACCTTC
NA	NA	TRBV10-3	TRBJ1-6	CAIRSDANSPLHF	TGTGCCATCAGGAGCGACGCTAATTCACCCCTCCACTTT
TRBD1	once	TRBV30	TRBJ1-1	CAWNRGVNTEAFF	TGTGCCTGGAACAGGGGGGTGAACACTGAAGCTTTCTTT
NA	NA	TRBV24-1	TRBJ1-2	CATSASTDVYGYTF	TGTGCCACCAGTGCTTCGACAGATGTCTATGGCTACACCTTC
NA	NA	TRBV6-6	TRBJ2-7	CASSYGGNEQYF	TGTGCCAGCAGTTACGGGGGCAACGAGCAGTACTTC
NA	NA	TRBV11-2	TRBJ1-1	CASSAVGAFF	TGTGCCAGCAGCGCGGTCGGAGCTTTCTTT
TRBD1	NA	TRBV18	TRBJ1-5	CASSDRGQDNQPQHF	TGTGCCAGCTCGGACAGGGGGCAGGACAATCAGCCCCAGCATTTT
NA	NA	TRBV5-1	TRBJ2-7	CASSSRIGRNSYEQYF	TGCGCCAGCAGCTCGAGGATAGGGAGGAACTCCTACGAGCAGTACTTC
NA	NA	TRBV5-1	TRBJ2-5	CASRGGDEETQYF	TGCGCCAGCCGAGGAGGGGACGAAGAGACCCAGTACTTC
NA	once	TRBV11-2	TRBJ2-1	CASSPRTVSSYNEQFF	TGTGCCAGCAGCCCCAGGACAGTCAGCTCCTACAATGAGCAGTTCTTC
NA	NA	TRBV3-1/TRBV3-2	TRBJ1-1	CASTMGGVTEAFF	TGTGCCAGCACCATGGGAGGAGTCACTGAAGCTTTCTTT
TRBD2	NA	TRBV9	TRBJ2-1	CASGTSSVYEQFF	TGTGCCAGCGGGACTAGCTCGGTCTACGAGCAGTTCTTC